This T cell receptor beta chain was identified in a study of CXCR3-negative and CXCR3-positive naive CD8 T cells. This CDR3 region has 16 residues. CDR1 SGHRS and CDR2 YFSETQ come from the germline V gene. UMI-tagged TRB cDNA libraries were built via 5' RACE. TCRdb reprocessed the 5' RACE reads, keeping one entry per CDR3 protein, no DNA. This sample carries nearly 45,000 distinct CDR3 sequences, with about 14% going to the ten biggest clones. The sequenced sample consisted of memory CD8+ T cells from blood. The genes are TRBV5-1 and TRBJ2-2. The TCR originated in a human donor in good health. Some clones in this sample may be carry-over from other donors' samples. This CDR3 is CASSLEVGINTGELFF.